This T cell receptor (beta chain) was obtained from a study of T-cell memory formation after mild COVID-19. About the study: There were largely donor-specific TCR clusters. General observations from the study: Contracting clones from day 15 to 85 showed balanced CD4/CD8; later expanders favored CD4+. Clones which contracted sat mainly in CM and EM if CD4+, and in EMRA if CD8+.

In its sample, this clonotype was seen a few times. Its cognate antigen is unknown. The CDR3 is made up of 15 amino acids. V shed 0 bases and J 6 bases; nucleotides not matched to a gene: 1. The V gene's germline CDR1 is MNHEY and CDR2 SVGAGI. 5'RACE primed from the constant segment yielded TCR alpha and TCR beta cDNA libraries bearing sample barcodes and UMIs. MiXCR was run by TCRdb on the 5' RACE reads, yielding one entry per CDR3 protein. The sample has more than 250,000 distinct CDR3 sequences, around 15% seen once. The chain links TRBV6-5 to TRBJ1-6; 8 bases map to TRBD1. This receptor was obtained from a man aged 18 to 30 who had mild COVID-19 (a few samples of this study predate the infection). Cell type and time point are not known. The sample comprised PBMCs or a T cell subset sorted from them (not recorded which). CDR3 sequence (DNA): TGTGCCAGCAGTTACTCGGGACAGGTTAATTCACCCCTCCACTTT. Translated: CASSYSGQVNSPLHF.